This TCR beta chain was identified during a study of T-cell memory formation after mild COVID-19. Study in general: Clusters were largely donor specific.

MiXCR was run by TCRdb on the 5' RACE reads, yielding one entry per CDR3 protein. Among hundreds of thousands of distinct CDR3 sequences, roughly a fifth were seen once, and the ten largest hold 21%. The sample comprised PBMCs or a T cell subset sorted from them (not recorded which). This clonotype was sampled from a man aged 18-30 years who had mild COVID-19 (a few samples of this study predate the infection). Cell type and time point are not known.

The chain's CDR3 is CASRDGVYEQYF. The CDR3 DNA sequence: TGCGCCAGCAGAGACGGGGTTTACGAGCAGTACTTC. The rearrangement links TRBV5-1 to TRBJ2-7; the D gene is possibly TRBD2 (5 bases). Germline V gene sequence: CDR1 SGHRS, CDR2 YFSETQ. V was clipped by 5 bases and J by 4 bases, with 10 bases between them. The CDR3 totals 12 residues.